This T cell receptor (beta chain) comes out of a study of naive and memory T cell subsets. Study-level results: In naive cells, over 95% of TCR sequences were seen only once. A few larger clonotypes appeared in naive repertoires, especially CD8, possibly memory cells re-expressing CD45RA.

Sequential positive selection took CD4 T cells first, then CD8 T cells. V was pared by 2 bases and J by 7 bases, with 14 bases between. CDR3 size: 13 residues. Germline V gene data show CDR1 as DFQATT and CDR2 as SNEGSKA (reference sequence). This clonotype turned up a few times. Its antigen is currently unknown. An equimolar mix of two oligonucleotides served as the beta constant-region primer for TRBC1 and TRBC2. Nested alpha and beta constant-region primers with the SP2 primer drove four PCR rounds on ligated cDNA. MiXCR, applied by TCRdb to the UMI-ligation and nested PCR reads, yields one record per CDR3 protein. The sample lists around 140,000 distinct CDR3 sequences; roughly 22% were seen once.

This chain joins TRBV20-1 and TRBJ1-2, with D perhaps matching TRBD1 (6 bases). The source of this sequence is a human donor in good health. Sequencing was done on a sample of naive CD4+ T cells from blood. This chain's CDR3 is CSARQGLLGGYTF. The CDR3 coding sequence is TGCAGTGCTAGACAGGGGCTTCTCGGTGGCTACACCTTC.